The source of this TCR beta chain is a study of CD4 T cells in relation to SARS-CoV-2 and coronaviruses. Looking at the study overall: Two subjects were Hispanic; patients were roughly eight males and a handful of females. Shared crossreactive spike epitopes were mapped to their HLA restriction.

Of note for this clone: What it binds is unknown.

90,000 to 100,000 naive or memory CD4+ cells were cultured with CEF peptides for roughly eleven days. Survey-level TCR-beta sequencing used DNA from CEF-cultured naive and memory CD4+ T cells. Clones were read by immunoSEQ multiplex PCR, and TCRdb kept only the in-frame ones, dropping some. The data contain about 36,000 clones, just over 75% of them singletons. The V gene's germline CDR1 is SGHAT and CDR2 FQNNGV. This CDR3 is built from 16 residues. Trimming at V came to 5 bases and at J to 8 bases, leaving 9 bases not matched to a gene. Material for sequencing was memory CD4+ T cells from PBMCs, cultured in vitro. The chain has TRBV11-2 and TRBJ1-6; 10 bases are shared with TRBD1. The receptor was derived from an adult with COVID-19. This CDR3 is CASSPGTGEWYSPLHF. CDR3 in DNA: TGTGCCAGCAGCCCAGGGACAGGGGAATGGTATTCACCCCTCCACTTT.